The source of this T cell receptor (beta chain) is a study of cytomegalovirus exposure and HLA in healthy donors. The CDR3 extends over 15 amino acids. J gave up 5 bases and V 5 bases, and 9 bases lay outside the gene matches. Germline lookup yields CDR1 SGHTA and CDR2 FQGNSA. Vbeta (60) and Jbeta (13) primers were used in the PCR. Produced via immunoSEQ multiplex PCR; TCRdb's table is partial and in-frame only. The repertoire consists of approximately 89,000 clones, with under 75% occurring once and the leading ten covering 1.2%. This clonotype originated in a female donor in good health and CMV-seronegative. Material for sequencing was PBMCs. This sequence joins TRBV7-2 and TRBJ1-2; 9 bases are shared with TRBD1. The chain's CDR3 is CASSPRQGGIYGYTF. The CDR3 nucleotides are TGTGCCAGCAGCCCCAGACAGGGGGGGATTTATGGCTACACCTTC.